This TCR beta chain stems from a study of blood T cell repertoires in COVID-19. At the level of the study: PBMCs, B-cell-depleted T cells, or T cells were the source of the cDNA or gDNA that made up the material.

V was pared by 7 bases and J by 6 bases, with 9 bases of the junction left unmatched. The CDR3 loop spans 13 amino acids. Germline V gives CDR1 SGHRS, CDR2 YFSETQ. In the original processing: From reference gene primer amplification, estimates of nucleated cell counts were derived. Only in-frame clones appear in the TCRdb table, and some are missing; sequencing was by immunoSEQ multiplex PCR. That table is the source of V, J and clone size, and D and trimming were worked out from the DNA. The top ten hold around 26% of the sample, which has about 230,000 clones, approximately 88% seen once. The V call is TRBV5-1, the J call TRBJ1-2; 7 nucleotides agree with TRBD1. The clonotype was recovered from a middle-aged man with acute or convalescent COVID-19. Sequencing was carried out using peripheral blood. This CDR3 is CASGTAPEDGYTF. The CDR3 DNA reads TGCGCCAGCGGGACAGCTCCTGAAGATGGCTACACCTTC.